This T cell receptor beta chain stems from a study of shared clonotypes between healthy human individuals. Data came from immunoSEQ multiplex PCR; TCRdb stores just in-frame clones and leaves some out. The profile shows a few hundred thousand clones, around 97% of them singletons. Trimming took 7 bases from V and 4 from J; bases not matched to a gene: 8. Germline assignment: CDR1 MDHEN and CDR2 SYDVKM. This CDR3 has 15 amino acids. The chain has TRBV28 and TRBJ2-3; TRBD2 aligns across 10 bases. The sequence came from a woman between 25 and 40 years old in good health. Material: naive CD4+ T cells sorted from blood. Indicated subset: CD45RA+ positively selected. The CDR3 nucleotides read TGTGCCAGCATCGGGGCTAGCGGGAGACCAGATACGCAGTATTTT. Translating gives CASIGASGRPDTQYF.